The 19 T cell receptor beta chains in this list originate from one sample, sequenced in a study of T cell responses to AZD1222 COVID-19 vaccine. TCRdb keeps only in-frame clones here, not all; method: immunoSEQ multiplex PCR. Of some 100,000 clones listed, around nine tenths are singletons. The sample in question was peripheral blood, obtained on day 0 of AZD1222 vaccination. The receptors come from an adult in good health.

The chain couples TRBV6-5 to TRBJ1-3; tentative D call: TRBD1 (5 bases). Trimming took 4 bases from V and 0 from J, leaving 10 bases between them. The CDR3 has 15 residues. Germline lookup yields CDR1 MNHEY and CDR2 SVGAGI. The chain's CDR3 is CASSSRQPSGNTIYF. The CDR3 DNA reads as TGTGCCAGCAGTTCGAGACAGCCCTCTGGAAACACCATATATTTT.

The chain carries TRBV7-9 and TRBJ1-1; a weak D match, TRBD1 (5 bases). V shed 1 base and J shed 4 bases, with 16 bases lying between them. The germline CDR1 and CDR2 sequences are SEHNR and FQNEAQ (reference sequence). The CDR3 is made up of 16 amino acids. The CDR3 nucleotides are TGTGCCAGCAGCTTAGATCTACGGGGACTTGGCACTGAAGCTTTCTTT. Translation: CASSLDLRGLGTEAFF.

This chain connects TRBV5-1 to TRBJ2-2, with 8 bases aligning to TRBD1. The CDR3 is 15 residues long. V shed 4 bases, J shed 5 bases, and the junction held 7 bases outside the gene matches. CDR1 is SGHRS, CDR2 YFSETQ, per germline. The CDR3, as DNA: TGCGCCAGCAGCGGAGGGACAGGAGGGACCGGGGAGCTGTTTTTT. Translating gives CASSGGTGGTGELFF.

This chain links TRBV7-3 with TRBJ2-1; 10 bases are a match to TRBD2. J lost 9 bases, V lost 2 bases, and 13 bases had no gene match. Per the germline V gene, CDR1 is SGHTA and CDR2 is FQGTGA. The CDR3 length is 17 residues. The CDR3 DNA sequence: TGTGCCAGCAGCTTATCACCGGGACTAGCGACGGTTGCTGAGCAGTTCTTC. Translation gives CASSLSPGLATVAEQFF.

The CDR3 nucleotides read TGTGCCAGCAGCCAATTACGGACAGGGGGCCTTGGAAACACCATATATTTT. The encoded protein is CASSQLRTGGLGNTIYF. The chain combines TRBV16 with TRBJ1-3, with TRBD1 identical over 11 bases. This CDR3 has 17 residues. CDR1 KGHSY and CDR2 FQNENV come from the germline V gene. J lost 3 bases, V lost 1 base, and 5 bases had no gene match.

J is TRBJ2-1 and V is TRBV11-2; D is undetermined. CDR1 SGHAT and CDR2 FQNNGV come from the germline V gene. Deletions cut 3 bases from V and 2 bases from J, with 14 bases between. CDR3 length: 16 residues. In DNA form, the CDR3 reads TGTGCCAGCAGCTTTATCATGTCTGGAACCTACAATGAGCAGTTCTTC. It translates to CASSFIMSGTYNEQFF.

The V gene is TRBV28, the J gene TRBJ1-4; D is perhaps TRBD1 (6 bases). Trimming cost V 6 bases and J 5 bases, with 10 bases left between them. Germline CDR1 is MDHEN and CDR2 is SYDVKM. This CDR3 contains 13 residues. The CDR3 DNA follows: TGTGCCAGCAGGAGGACAGCGAATGAAAAACTGTTTTTT. Translation gives CASRRTANEKLFF.

The V and J genes are TRBV6-5 and TRBJ1-1; TRBD1 matches 11 bases. The CDR3 has 14 residues. V was pared by 5 bases and J by 4 bases, with 3 bases of the junction left unmatched. The germline V gene encodes CDR1 MNHEY and CDR2 SVGAGI. The CDR3, as DNA: TGTGCCAGCAGTCTGGACAGGGGGCCCACTGAAGCTTTCTTT. Protein sequence: CASSLDRGPTEAFF.

The chain links TRBV7-3 to TRBJ2-1, with TRBD2 as a possible D gene (6 bases). V was clipped by 1 base and J by 4 bases, with 11 bases between them. The CDR3 covers 15 residues. In germline, CDR1 is SGHTA, CDR2 FQGTGA. CDR3 sequence: CASSLIEGGYNEQFF. CDR3 sequence (DNA): TGTGCCAGCAGCTTAATAGAAGGAGGGTACAATGAGCAGTTCTTC.

In its sample, this clone is medium-sized. The chain joins TRBV6-4 to TRBJ2-7, with D perhaps TRBD1 (7 bases). Germline CDR1 MRHNA, CDR2 SNTAGT. V lost 6 bases and J lost 6, with 21 bases in between. The length of the CDR3 is 15 residues. CDR3 nucleotides: TGTGCCAGCAGCTATCGGCCTAGACAGGGAGGCGAGCAGTACTTC. It is translated as CASSYRPRQGGEQYF.

This chain joins TRBV6-5 and TRBJ1-2; D is perhaps TRBD1 (5 bases). CDR3 size: 13 residues. Germline loops: CDR1 MNHEY, CDR2 SVGAGI. The V and J ends lost 6 bases and 7 bases respectively, with 15 bases between them. CDR3 residues: CASRRWDQAGYTF. Here the CDR3 DNA reads TGTGCCAGCAGACGCTGGGACCAGGCTGGCTACACCTTC.

This clone was seen a handful of times. V is TRBV5-4 and J is TRBJ2-2; 7 bases fit TRBD1. With 7 bases clipped from V and 1 base from J, the junction kept 4 bases outside the gene matches. This CDR3 region has 14 residues. Germline CDR1 reads SGHNT; CDR2 reads YYREEE (reference sequence). The CDR3 here is CASRDRENTGELFF. As DNA, the CDR3 is TGTGCCAGCCGCGACAGGGAGAACACCGGGGAGCTGTTTTTT.

This chain uses TRBV6-2 or TRBV6-3 with TRBJ1-1; a possible D gene is TRBD1 (5 bases). The ends were cut back, 7 bases at V and 6 bases at J, with 15 bases in the middle. Germline V gives CDR1 MNHEY, CDR2 SVGEGT. CDR3 length equals 13 residues. The CDR3, as DNA: TGTGCCAGCACCCCCCGGCGACAGTCTGAAGCTTTCTTT. This codes for CASTPRRQSEAFF.

The V gene is TRBV5-1, the J gene TRBJ1-4; D call uncertain. With 4 bases removed from V and 4 bases from J, the gap between germline ends came to 11 bases. Germline CDR1 reads SGHRS; CDR2 reads YFSETQ. The CDR3 runs to 14 residues. The CDR3, as DNA: TGCGCCAGCAGCCCGGGTCTAAATAATGAAAAACTGTTTTTT. It specifies CASSPGLNNEKLFF.

This clone was observed a single time. The chain couples TRBV3-1 (or the pseudogene TRBV3-2) to TRBJ1-2; possibly TRBD1 for D (6 bases). CDR3 length equals 15 residues. Per the germline V gene, CDR1 is LGHDT and CDR2 is YNNKEL (reference sequence). Trimming stripped 4 bases from V and 2 bases from J, with 14 bases between. In DNA form, the CDR3 reads TGTGCCAGCAGCCTTTCCTTGACAGGCAACTATGGCTACACCTTC. It encodes CASSLSLTGNYGYTF.

The genes are TRBV12-3 or TRBV12-4 and TRBJ1-1; D is unresolved. The CDR3 is 12 amino acids. Trimming took off 6 bases at V and 3 bases at J, with 8 bases between the two ends. The CDR3 sequence: CASSLSYTEAFF. The CDR3 bases are TGTGCCAGCAGCTTGAGTTACACTGAAGCTTTCTTT.

The CDR3 region has the DNA TGTGCCAGCAGCTTAGGACTCTCTGGAAACACCATATATTTT. As protein: CASSLGLSGNTIYF. The chain recombines TRBV7-8 with TRBJ1-3; D ambiguous. Germline lookup yields CDR1 SGHVS and CDR2 FQNEAQ. The V end was cut by 1 base, the J end by 0 bases, with 4 bases between. This CDR3 has 14 residues.

This chain uses TRBV6-4 with TRBJ1-1; D gene ambiguous. The CDR3 length is 13 residues. Germline V lookup: CDR1 MRHNA, CDR2 SNTAGT. Trimming cost V 3 bases and J 0 bases, with 5 bases left between them. For the CDR3, the DNA is TGTGCCAGCAGTGAGGAACTGAACACTGAAGCTTTCTTT. Translation: CASSEELNTEAFF.

The V call is TRBV19, the J call TRBJ1-3; D gene unclear. The CDR3 consists of 13 residues. Trimming removed 7 bases from V and 2 bases from J, with 9 bases in between. Germline loops: CDR1 LNHDA, CDR2 SQIVND (reference sequence). Here the CDR3 DNA reads TGTGCCAGTAACAATAACCCTGGAAACACCATATATTTT. This codes for CASNNNPGNTIYF.